This T cell receptor beta chain stems from a study of blood T cell repertoires in COVID-19. Trimming left V 1 base short and J 7 bases short, with 11 bases between. In germline, CDR1 is SGHTA, CDR2 FQGNSA. This CDR3 is built from 15 residues. In the study's own analysis: Nucleated cell number was recorded as an estimate derived from reference gene primer amplification. Some clones are missing from TCRdb's copy, which holds only in-frame ones; the method was immunoSEQ multiplex PCR. D and trimming come from the DNA, and the V and J calls and clone size come from that table. This sample yields some 150,000 clones, of which around 73% are seen a single time; approximately 9% belongs to the top ten.

The chain joins TRBV7-2 to TRBJ1-6, with no clear D. This sequence originates from a woman between 50 and 59 years old with active or convalescent COVID-19. The material sequenced was peripheral blood. CDR3 sequence reads: CASSLVARGNSPLHF. As DNA, the CDR3 is TGTGCCAGCAGCTTAGTAGCACGGGGAAATTCACCCCTCCACTTT.